The next 22 T cell receptor beta chains were all read from a single sample in a study of metastatic and nonmetastatic thyroid tumors. Using MiXCR, TCRdb re-called clones from the PCR reads. The sample consists of 30,000 or so clones, 25% to 30% of them appearing once. No patient received treatment before thyroid surgery. Source material: blood. All receptors derive from a female donor with papillary thyroid cancer or a benign thyroid nodule (not recorded which). Some clones in this sample may be carry-over from other donors' samples.

This clone was seen many times. The chain carries TRBV5-1 and TRBJ1-2; D might be TRBD1 (5 bases). CDR3 length: 12 residues. Trimming left V 0 bases short and J 8 bases short, with 8 bases between. The V gene's germline CDR1 is SGHRS and CDR2 YFSETQ. CDR3 in amino acids: CASSLGQRGYTF. The CDR3 bases are TGCGCCAGCAGCTTGGGACAGAGAGGCTACACCTTC.

The sample holds many counts of this clone. The rearrangement uses TRBV9 and TRBJ2-5, with D possibly called TRBD1 or TRBD2 (6 bases each). The CDR3 contains 15 residues. Trimming took off 0 bases at V and 3 bases at J, with 12 bases between the two ends. In germline, CDR1 is SGDLS, CDR2 YYNGEE. The CDR3 spells CASSVVGGLKETQYF. CDR3 nucleotides: TGTGCCAGCAGCGTAGTGGGGGGCCTAAAAGAGACCCAGTACTTC. The full variable domain, in which reference TRBV9 and TRBJ2-5 provide the parts outside the CDR3, is DSGVTQTPKHLITATGQRVTLRCSPRSGDLSVYWYQQSLDQGLQFLIQYYNGEERAKGNILERFSAQQFPDLHSELNLSSLELGDSALYFCASSVVGGLKETQYFGPGTRLLVL.

This clone was seen a handful of times. The V gene is TRBV24-1, the J gene TRBJ2-1, with D perhaps matching TRBD2 (6 bases). The CDR3 contains 15 residues. V lost 4 bases and J 4 bases, leaving 13 bases between the germline ends. Germline V lookup: CDR1 KGHDR, CDR2 SFDVKD. As DNA, the CDR3 is TGTGCCACCAGTGACCAGGGACTCCTATACAATGAGCAGTTCTTC. This sequence encodes CATSDQGLLYNEQFF.

This clone was recorded a few times. This rearrangement joins TRBV25-1 to TRBJ2-7; D perhaps matches TRBD1 (5 bases). With 7 bases removed from V and 4 bases from J, the gap between germline ends came to 17 bases. The CDR3 is 14 residues long. The germline V gene has CDR1 MGHDK and CDR2 SYGVNS. This CDR3 reads CASIEVGHLYEQYF. DNA for the CDR3: TGTGCCAGCATTGAGGTTGGACACTTATACGAGCAGTACTTC.

This clone was recorded at least ten times. The chain employs TRBV20-1 and TRBJ2-5, with 9 bases aligning to TRBD2. The length of the CDR3 is 14 residues. Germline CDR1 DFQATT, CDR2 SNEGSKA (reference sequence). Trimming cost V 5 bases and J 4 bases; bases outside gene matches: 8. CDR3 protein: CSADKRGAGETQYF. Written as DNA, the CDR3 is TGCAGTGCTGACAAGCGGGGGGCGGGAGAGACCCAGTACTTC.

The table lists this clone with many counts. CDR3 amino acids: CAGSEQGAHEQYF. The CDR3 DNA follows: TGTGCCGGGTCTGAACAGGGGGCCCACGAGCAGTACTTC. The chain couples TRBV7-8 to TRBJ2-7, with 9 bases lining up with TRBD1. Per germline, CDR1 SGHVS and CDR2 FQNEAQ. V shed 11 bases and J 5 bases; nucleotides not matched to a gene: 10. The CDR3 loop spans 13 amino acids.

This clone was observed a handful of times. The rearrangement links TRBV28 to TRBJ1-6, with TRBD1 matching 10 bases. The germline CDR1 and CDR2 sequences are MDHEN and SYDVKM. This CDR3 contains 15 residues. V trimming: 3 bases; J trimming: 10 bases; junction bases outside the gene matches: 6. The CDR3 reads CASSFGTGDRSPLHF. CDR3 DNA: TGTGCCAGCAGTTTTGGGACAGGGGATCGCTCACCCCTCCACTTT.

The chain combines TRBV20-1 with TRBJ1-5, with TRBD1 matching 7 bases. CDR3 size: 14 residues. The germline V gene encodes CDR1 DFQATT and CDR2 SNEGSKA (reference sequence). V gave up 4 bases and J gave up 2 bases; unmatched junction bases: 5. The CDR3 DNA reads as TGCAGTGCTATTACAGGGGCTGGCAATCAGCCCCAGCATTTT. This sequence encodes CSAITGAGNQPQHF.

This clone was picked up many times. J is TRBJ2-7 and V is TRBV9; 9 bases are shared with TRBD2. Germline loops: CDR1 SGDLS, CDR2 YYNGEE. The V segment lost 4 bases and the J segment 7 bases; nucleotides outside the gene matches: 12. This CDR3 has 15 amino acids. The CDR3 coding sequence is TGTGCCAGCAGCCCCGTAGCGGGAGACGGGGGGGAGCAGTACTTC. Translating gives CASSPVAGDGGEQYF.

This clone is categorized as medium-sized. V gene TRBV28 combines with J gene TRBJ2-7; D ambiguous. Trimming shortened V by 6 bases and J by 3 bases, and 9 bases separated the two germline ends. Looked up from germline, CDR1 is MDHEN and CDR2 is SYDVKM. The CDR3 extends over 12 amino acids. CDR3: CASSPSYYEQYF. CDR3 nucleotide sequence: TGTGCCAGCAGCCCCTCCTACTACGAGCAGTACTTC.

The chain has TRBV9 and TRBJ1-2, with 8 bases lining up with TRBD1. Germline V gene data show CDR1 as SGDLS and CDR2 as YYNGEE. V was clipped by 0 bases and J by 7 bases; unmatched bases: 5. The CDR3 is 14 residues long. The CDR3: CASSVEGTGGGYTF. As DNA, the CDR3 is TGTGCCAGCAGCGTAGAGGGGACAGGCGGTGGCTACACCTTC.

In this sample, this clone turned up a few times. This chain connects TRBV27 to TRBJ2-7; TRBD1 or TRBD2 may be the D gene (5 bases each). The V gene's germline CDR1 is MNHEY and CDR2 SMNVEV (reference sequence). Deletions cut 3 bases from V and 5 bases from J, with 26 bases between. The CDR3 is 18 amino acids. The CDR3 DNA reads as TGTGCCAGCAGTTTTGGGTTTATTTGGGACCAGCGGTGGGACGAGCAGTACTTC. This encodes CASSFGFIWDQRWDEQYF.

The V gene is TRBV3-1, the J gene TRBJ1-4; D ambiguous. Trimming pared 3 bases from V and 15 bases from J, leaving 20 bases between. The germline CDR1 and CDR2 sequences are LGHDT and YNNKEL (reference sequence). The CDR3 is 14 residues long. The CDR3 protein is CASSHGETRGPVFF. Written as DNA, the CDR3 is TGTGCCAGCAGCCACGGGGAGACCCGGGGTCCGGTGTTTTTT.

In its sample, this clone ranks as medium-sized (0.01 to 0.1%). The V call is TRBV4-1, the J call TRBJ2-7; 13 nucleotides line up with TRBD2. Germline CDR1 reads MGHRA; CDR2 reads YSYEKL. V dropped 1 base and J dropped 2; count of bases not matched to a gene: 2. This CDR3 has 16 amino acids. For the CDR3, the DNA is TGCGCCAGCAGCCAAGCCACTAGCGGGGGGGCCTACGAGCAGTACTTC. Translated: CASSQATSGGAYEQYF.

This clone was picked up many times. This chain connects TRBV7-9 to TRBJ2-7, with 7 positions matching TRBD2. Germline CDR1 is SEHNR and CDR2 is FQNEAQ (reference sequence). J gave up 4 bases and V 3 bases, and 3 bases lay outside the gene matches. The length of the CDR3 is 13 residues. CDR3 protein: CASSLGGVYEQYF. CDR3 bases: TGTGCCAGCAGCTTGGGGGGGGTTTACGAGCAGTACTTC. The whole variable domain, remainder taken from reference TRBV7-9 and TRBJ2-7, is DTGVSQNPRHKITKRGQNVTFRCDPISEHNRLYWYRQTLGQGPEFLTYFQNEAQLEKSRLLSDRFSAERPKGSFSTLEIQRTEQGDSAMYLCASSLGGVYEQYFGPGTRLTVT.

This clone was recorded many times. The chain uses TRBV7-9 and TRBJ2-1; D perhaps matches TRBD2 (6 bases). V was clipped by 5 bases and J by 0 bases, with 17 bases between them. This CDR3 is 17 amino acids long. Germline V lookup: CDR1 SEHNR, CDR2 FQNEAQ (reference sequence). The CDR3 nucleotides are TGTGCCAGCAGCCCCTCCTTTAGCGGCAGCTCCTACAATGAGCAGTTCTTC. Translated: CASSPSFSGSSYNEQFF. Complete variable domain (other parts from reference TRBV7-9 and TRBJ2-1): DTGVSQNPRHKITKRGQNVTFRCDPISEHNRLYWYRQTLGQGPEFLTYFQNEAQLEKSRLLSDRFSAERPKGSFSTLEIQRTEQGDSAMYLCASSPSFSGSSYNEQFFGPGTRLTVL.

Remarks on this clone: The junction departs from the called germline gene at one end, perhaps through a read error. The rearrangement links TRBV6-4 to TRBJ2-1; D is ambiguous. The germline gives CDR1 MRHNA, CDR2 SNTAGT. This CDR3 region has 13 residues. CDR3 region: CASSDKLNKEQLF. CDR3 nucleotide sequence: TGTGCCAGCAGTGACAAACTGAACAAAGAGCAGTTGTTC.

This clone was seen repeatedly, ten times or more. A much larger clone differs from this one at a single base, so this may be a read error. The chain recombines TRBV20-1 with TRBJ2-3; D is ambiguous. CDR1 is DFQATT and CDR2 is SNEGSKA in the germline V gene (reference sequence). The CDR3 has 14 amino acids. The CDR3 region is CGARRGLGTDTQYF. CDR3 bases: TGCGGTGCTAGGAGAGGATTGGGCACAGATACGCAGTATTTT.

V and J are TRBV12-3 or TRBV12-4 and TRBJ2-5; weak D call: TRBD2 (5 bases). This CDR3 contains 15 residues. V was cut by 11 bases and J by 5 bases, with 24 bases left in between. The CDR3 nucleotides read TGTGCCGGCATTTTGGCCCTTGGAGGCTGGGAGACCCAGTACTTC. Amino acids: CAGILALGGWETQYF.

The chain has TRBV6-2 or TRBV6-3 and TRBJ2-7; 15 bases are a match to TRBD2. J was trimmed by 0 bases and V by 2 bases; bases with no gene match: 5. The CDR3 has 18 amino acids. Germline values: CDR1 MNHEY, CDR2 SVGEGT. CDR3 in amino acids: CASSYTGTSGRLSYEQYF. The CDR3 DNA is TGTGCCAGCAGTTACACAGGGACTAGCGGGAGGCTCTCCTACGAGCAGTACTTC.

This clone was seen many times. The rearrangement joins TRBV20-1 to TRBJ1-1; D possibly corresponds to TRBD1 (5 bases). CDR1 DFQATT and CDR2 SNEGSKA come from the germline V gene (reference sequence). The CDR3 loop spans 14 amino acids. Trimming shortened V by 0 bases and J by 5 bases, and 13 bases separated the two germline ends. CDR3: CSARESGGVTEAFF. The CDR3, as DNA: TGCAGTGCTAGAGAGTCGGGGGGGGTTACTGAAGCTTTCTTT.

Points on this clone: One junction end does not reproduce the germline sequence, and a read error may be involved. The rearrangement links TRBV5-1 to TRBJ2-3, with a weak D call TRBD1 (5 bases). The germline V gene encodes CDR1 SGHRS and CDR2 YFSETQ. This CDR3 comprises 15 residues. The CDR3 is CASSLVSGLGDSQYF. The DNA of the CDR3 is TGCGCGAGCAGCTTGGTATCAGGGCTCGGAGATTCGCAGTATTTT.